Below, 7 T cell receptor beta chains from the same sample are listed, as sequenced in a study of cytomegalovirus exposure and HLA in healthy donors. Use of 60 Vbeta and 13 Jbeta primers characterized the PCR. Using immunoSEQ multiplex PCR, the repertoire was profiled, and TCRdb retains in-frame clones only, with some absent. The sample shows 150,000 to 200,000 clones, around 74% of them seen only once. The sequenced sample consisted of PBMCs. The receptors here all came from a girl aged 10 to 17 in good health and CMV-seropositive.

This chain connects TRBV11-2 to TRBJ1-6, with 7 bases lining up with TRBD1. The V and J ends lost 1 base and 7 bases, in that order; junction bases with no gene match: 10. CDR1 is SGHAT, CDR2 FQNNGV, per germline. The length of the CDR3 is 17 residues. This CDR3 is CASSLGFRGAANSPLHF. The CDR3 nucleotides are TGTGCCAGCAGCTTAGGGTTCAGGGGGGCGGCCAATTCACCCCTCCACTTT.

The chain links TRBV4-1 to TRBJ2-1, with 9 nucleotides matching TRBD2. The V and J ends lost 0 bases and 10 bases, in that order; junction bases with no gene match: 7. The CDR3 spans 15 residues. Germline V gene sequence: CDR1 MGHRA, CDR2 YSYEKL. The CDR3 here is CASSQELALAGEQFF. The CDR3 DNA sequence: TGCGCCAGCAGCCAAGAGTTAGCGCTAGCGGGGGAGCAGTTCTTC.

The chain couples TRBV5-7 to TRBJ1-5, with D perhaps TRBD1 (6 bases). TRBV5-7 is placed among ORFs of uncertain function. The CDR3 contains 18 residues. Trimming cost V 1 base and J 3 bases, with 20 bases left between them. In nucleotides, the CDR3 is TGTGCCAGCAGCTTGAACGGGGGGCAAGATTACCTCAATCAGCCCCAGCATTTT. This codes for CASSLNGGQDYLNQPQHF.

As DNA, the CDR3 is TGCGCCAGCAGCTTCTCTAGCGGGGGCGGGGAGACCCAGTACTTC. It is translated as CASSFSSGGGETQYF. This chain links TRBV5-1 with TRBJ2-5, with 10 bases fitting TRBD2. The ends lost 2 bases at V and 5 bases at J; junction bases unmatched: 6. Germline V gene sequence: CDR1 SGHRS, CDR2 YFSETQ. CDR3 length: 15 amino acids.

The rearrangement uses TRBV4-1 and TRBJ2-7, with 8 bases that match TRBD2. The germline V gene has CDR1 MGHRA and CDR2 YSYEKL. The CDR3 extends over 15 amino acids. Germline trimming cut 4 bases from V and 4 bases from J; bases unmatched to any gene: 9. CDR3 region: CASSPRTSSPYEQYF. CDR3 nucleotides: TGCGCCAGCAGCCCTCGGACTAGCTCCCCTTACGAGCAGTACTTC.

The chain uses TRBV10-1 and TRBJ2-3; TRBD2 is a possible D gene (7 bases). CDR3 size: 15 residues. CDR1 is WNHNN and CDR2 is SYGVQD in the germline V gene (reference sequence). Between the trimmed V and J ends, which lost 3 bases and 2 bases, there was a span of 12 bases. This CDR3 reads CASSDAGANTDTQYF. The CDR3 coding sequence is TGCGCCAGCAGTGACGCGGGGGCTAACACAGATACGCAGTATTTT.

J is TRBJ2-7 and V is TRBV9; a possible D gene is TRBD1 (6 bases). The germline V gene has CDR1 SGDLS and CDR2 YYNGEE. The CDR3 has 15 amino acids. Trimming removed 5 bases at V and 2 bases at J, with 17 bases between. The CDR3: CASSATGTKTYEQYF. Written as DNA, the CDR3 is TGTGCCAGCAGTGCCACCGGGACAAAAACCTACGAGCAGTACTTC.